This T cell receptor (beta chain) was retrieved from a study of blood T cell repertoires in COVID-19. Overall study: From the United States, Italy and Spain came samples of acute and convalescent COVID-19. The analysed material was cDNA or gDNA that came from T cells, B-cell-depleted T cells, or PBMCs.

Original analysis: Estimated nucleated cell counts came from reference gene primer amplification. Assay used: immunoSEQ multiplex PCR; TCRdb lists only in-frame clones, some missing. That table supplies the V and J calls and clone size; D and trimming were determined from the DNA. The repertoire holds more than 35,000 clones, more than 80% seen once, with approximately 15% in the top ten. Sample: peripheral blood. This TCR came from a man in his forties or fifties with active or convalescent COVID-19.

CDR3 bases: TGTGCCAGCAGCCAACGGGGGACCGGGGAGCTGTTTTTT. Its protein is CASSQRGTGELFF. The J gene is TRBJ2-2, the V gene TRBV3-1 (or the pseudogene TRBV3-2); the D gene is possibly TRBD2 (6 bases). This CDR3 is 13 amino acids long. The germline V gene encodes CDR1 LGHDT and CDR2 YNNKEL (reference sequence). The V gene lost 2 bases and the J gene lost 5 bases, with 6 bases spanning the gap.